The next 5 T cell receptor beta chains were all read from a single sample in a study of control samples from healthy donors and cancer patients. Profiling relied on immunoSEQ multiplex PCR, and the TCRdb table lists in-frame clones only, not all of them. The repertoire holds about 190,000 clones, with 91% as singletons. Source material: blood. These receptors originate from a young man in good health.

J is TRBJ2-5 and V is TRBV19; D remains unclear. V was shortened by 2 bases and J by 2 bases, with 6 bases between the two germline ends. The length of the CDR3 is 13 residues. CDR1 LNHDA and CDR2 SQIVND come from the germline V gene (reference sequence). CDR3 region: CASSIQSQETQYF. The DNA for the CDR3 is TGTGCCAGTAGTATACAGTCACAAGAGACCCAGTACTTC.

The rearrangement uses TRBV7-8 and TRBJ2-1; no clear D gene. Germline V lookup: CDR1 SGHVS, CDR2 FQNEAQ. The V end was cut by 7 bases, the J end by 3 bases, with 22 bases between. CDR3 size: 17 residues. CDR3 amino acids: CASTSTSASRYYNEQFF. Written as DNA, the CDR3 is TGTGCCAGCACCTCCACTTCGGCGAGTCGATACTACAATGAGCAGTTCTTC.

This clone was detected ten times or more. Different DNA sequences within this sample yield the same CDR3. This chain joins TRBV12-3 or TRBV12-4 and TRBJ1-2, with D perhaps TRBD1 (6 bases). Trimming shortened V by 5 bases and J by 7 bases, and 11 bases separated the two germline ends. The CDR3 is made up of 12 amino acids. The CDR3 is CASSPTGTGYTF. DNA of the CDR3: TGTGCCAGCAGTCCTACAGGGACTGGCTACACCTTC.

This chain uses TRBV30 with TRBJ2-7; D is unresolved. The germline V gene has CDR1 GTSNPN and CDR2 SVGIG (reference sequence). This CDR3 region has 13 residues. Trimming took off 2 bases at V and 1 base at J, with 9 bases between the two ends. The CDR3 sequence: CAWSNGPSYEQYF. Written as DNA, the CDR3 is TGTGCCTGGAGTAACGGTCCTTCCTACGAGCAGTACTTC.

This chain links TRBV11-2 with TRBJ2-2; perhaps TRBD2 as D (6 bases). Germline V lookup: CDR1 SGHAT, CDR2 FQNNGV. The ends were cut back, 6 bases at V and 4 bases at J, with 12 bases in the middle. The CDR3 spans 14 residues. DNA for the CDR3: TGTGCCAGCAGAGACGGGGGAGCCACCGGGGAGCTGTTTTTT. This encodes CASRDGGATGELFF.